This T cell receptor (beta chain) derives from a study of blood T cell repertoires in COVID-19. Across the study: COVID-19 samples, acute and convalescent, were from the United States, Italy and Spain. In each case, the material was cDNA or gDNA derived from T cells, B-cell-depleted T cells, or PBMCs.

As processed by the authors: Using reference gene primer amplification, nucleated cell counts were estimated. Assay: immunoSEQ multiplex PCR; the TCRdb copy retains only in-frame clones and omits some. That table furnishes V, J and clone size, whereas the DNA furnished D and trimming. This sample carries approximately 300,000 clones, more than 80% of them seen once, and the ten largest clones take about 6%. J lost 6 bases, V lost 0 bases, and 7 bases had no gene match. Germline assignment: CDR1 SGHRS and CDR2 YFSETQ. The CDR3 is 15 residues long. This clonotype was obtained from a woman aged 45-65 years with COVID-19, enrolled during active disease. The sample taken for sequencing was peripheral blood. V usage is TRBV5-1 and J usage is TRBJ2-7; 9 positions match TRBD2. CDR3 in DNA: TGCGCCAGCAGCTTGGTCGGTAGCGGGAGTGGCGAGCAGTACTTC. It yields the protein CASSLVGSGSGEQYF.